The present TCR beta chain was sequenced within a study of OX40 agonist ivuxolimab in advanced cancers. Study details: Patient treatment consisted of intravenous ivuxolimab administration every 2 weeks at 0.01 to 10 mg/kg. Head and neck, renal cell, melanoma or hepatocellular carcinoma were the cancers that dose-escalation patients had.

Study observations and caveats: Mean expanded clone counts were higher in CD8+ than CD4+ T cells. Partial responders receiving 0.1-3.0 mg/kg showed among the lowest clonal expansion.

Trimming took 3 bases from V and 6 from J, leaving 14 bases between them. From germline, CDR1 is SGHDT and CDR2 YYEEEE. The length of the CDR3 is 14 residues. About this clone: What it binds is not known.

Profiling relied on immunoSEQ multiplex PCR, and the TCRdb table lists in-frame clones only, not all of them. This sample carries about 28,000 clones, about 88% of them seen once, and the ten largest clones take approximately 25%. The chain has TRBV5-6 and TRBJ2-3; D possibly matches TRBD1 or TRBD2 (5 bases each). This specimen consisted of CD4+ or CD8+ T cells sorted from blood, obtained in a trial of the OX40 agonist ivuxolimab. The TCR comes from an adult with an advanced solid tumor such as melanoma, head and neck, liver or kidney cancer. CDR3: CASSWDPDTDTQYF. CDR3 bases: TGTGCCAGCAGCTGGGACCCGGACACGGATACGCAGTATTTT. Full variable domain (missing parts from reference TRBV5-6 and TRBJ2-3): DAGVTQSPTHLIKTRGQQVTLRCSPKSGHDTVSWYQQALGQGPQFIFQYYEEEERQRGNFPDRFSGHQFPNYSSELNVNALLLGDSALYLCASSWDPDTDTQYFGPGTRLTVL.